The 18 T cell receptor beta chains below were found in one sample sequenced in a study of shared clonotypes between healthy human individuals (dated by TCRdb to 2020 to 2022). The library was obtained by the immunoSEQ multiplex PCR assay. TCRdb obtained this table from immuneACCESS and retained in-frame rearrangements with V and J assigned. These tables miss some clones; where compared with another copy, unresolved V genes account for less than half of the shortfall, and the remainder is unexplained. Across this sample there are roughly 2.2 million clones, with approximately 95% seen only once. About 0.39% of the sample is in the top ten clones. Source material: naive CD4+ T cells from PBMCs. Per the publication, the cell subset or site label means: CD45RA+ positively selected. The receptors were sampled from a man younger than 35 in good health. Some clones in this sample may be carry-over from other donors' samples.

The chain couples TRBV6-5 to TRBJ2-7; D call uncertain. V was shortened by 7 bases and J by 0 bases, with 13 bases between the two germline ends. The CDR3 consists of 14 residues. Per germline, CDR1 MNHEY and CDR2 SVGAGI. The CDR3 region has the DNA TGTGCCAGCACCCTAGACTTATCCTCCTACGAGCAGTACTTC. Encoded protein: CASTLDLSSYEQYF.

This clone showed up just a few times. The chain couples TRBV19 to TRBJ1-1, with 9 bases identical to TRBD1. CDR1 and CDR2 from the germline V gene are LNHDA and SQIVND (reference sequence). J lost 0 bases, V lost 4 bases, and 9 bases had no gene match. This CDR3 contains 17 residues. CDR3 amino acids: CASSTGQGRFVNTEAFF. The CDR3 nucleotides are TGTGCCAGTAGTACGGGACAGGGTAGATTCGTGAACACTGAAGCTTTCTTT.

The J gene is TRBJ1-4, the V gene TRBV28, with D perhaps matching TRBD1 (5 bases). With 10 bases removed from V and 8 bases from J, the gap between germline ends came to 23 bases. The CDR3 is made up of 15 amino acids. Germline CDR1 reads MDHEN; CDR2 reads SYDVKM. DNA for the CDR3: TGTGCCACACAACAACCCGGGGGGAAGCGGGAAAAACTGTTTTTT. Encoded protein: CATQQPGGKREKLFF. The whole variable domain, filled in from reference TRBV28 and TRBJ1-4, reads DVKVTQSSRYLVKRTGEKVFLECVQDMDHENMFWYRQDPGLGLRLIYFSYDVKMKEKGDIPEGYSVSREKKERFSLILESASTNQTSMYLCATQQPGGKREKLFFGSGTQLSVL.

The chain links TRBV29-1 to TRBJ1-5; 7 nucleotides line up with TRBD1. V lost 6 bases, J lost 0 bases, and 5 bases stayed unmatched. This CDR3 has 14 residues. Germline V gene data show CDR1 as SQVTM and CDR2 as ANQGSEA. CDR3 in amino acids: CSVSDRASNQPQHF. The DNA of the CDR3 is TGCAGCGTCTCAGACAGGGCTAGCAATCAGCCCCAGCATTTT.

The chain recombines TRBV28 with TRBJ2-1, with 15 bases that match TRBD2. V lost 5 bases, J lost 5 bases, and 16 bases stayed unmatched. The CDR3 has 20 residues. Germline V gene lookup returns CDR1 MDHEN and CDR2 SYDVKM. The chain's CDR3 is CASSQPRGLAGGGGHNEQFF. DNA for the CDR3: TGTGCCAGCAGTCAGCCTCGGGGACTAGCGGGAGGAGGTGGGCACAATGAGCAGTTCTTC. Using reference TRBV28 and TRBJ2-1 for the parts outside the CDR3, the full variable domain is DVKVTQSSRYLVKRTGEKVFLECVQDMDHENMFWYRQDPGLGLRLIYFSYDVKMKEKGDIPEGYSVSREKKERFSLILESASTNQTSMYLCASSQPRGLAGGGGHNEQFFGPGTRLTVL.

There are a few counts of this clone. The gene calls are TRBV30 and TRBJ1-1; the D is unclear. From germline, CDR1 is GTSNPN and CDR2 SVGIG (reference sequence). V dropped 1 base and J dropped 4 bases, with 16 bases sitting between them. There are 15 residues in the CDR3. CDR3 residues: CAWSAKAGEGTEAFF. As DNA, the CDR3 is TGTGCCTGGAGTGCTAAAGCCGGAGAGGGCACTGAAGCTTTCTTT.

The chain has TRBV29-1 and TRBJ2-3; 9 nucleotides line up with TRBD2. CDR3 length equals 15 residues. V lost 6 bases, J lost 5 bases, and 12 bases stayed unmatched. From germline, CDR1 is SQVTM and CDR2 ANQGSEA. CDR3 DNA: TGCAGCGTCGAGAAGACTAGCGGAAGGCAAGATACGCAGTATTTT. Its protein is CSVEKTSGRQDTQYF.

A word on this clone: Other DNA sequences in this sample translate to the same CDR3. Written as DNA, the CDR3 is TGCGCCAGCAGCTCAACAGGAAGCTCTGGGGCCAACGTCCTGACTTTC. Translating gives CASSSTGSSGANVLTF. The chain has TRBV5-1 and TRBJ2-6, with D perhaps matching TRBD1 (5 bases). Germline CDR1 reads SGHRS; CDR2 reads YFSETQ. Trimming pared 3 bases from V and 0 bases from J, leaving 10 bases between. The CDR3 is made up of 16 amino acids.

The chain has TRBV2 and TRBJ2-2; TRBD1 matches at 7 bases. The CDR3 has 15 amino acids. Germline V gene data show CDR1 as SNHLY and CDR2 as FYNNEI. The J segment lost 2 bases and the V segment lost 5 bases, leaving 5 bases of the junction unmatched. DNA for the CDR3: TGTGCCAGCAGTAAGGGACAGAGCAACACCGGGGAGCTGTTTTTT. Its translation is CASSKGQSNTGELFF.

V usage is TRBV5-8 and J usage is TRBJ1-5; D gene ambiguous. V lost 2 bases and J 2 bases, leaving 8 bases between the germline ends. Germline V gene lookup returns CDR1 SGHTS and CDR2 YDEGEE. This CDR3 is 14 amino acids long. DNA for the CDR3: TGTGCCAGCAGCTTAGAGGACGGCAATCAGCCCCAGCATTTT. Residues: CASSLEDGNQPQHF.

For the CDR3, the DNA is TGCGCCAGCAGCCAAGATCGAGGTCCCGGGACAGGGGCCTTCTACGAGCAGTACTTC. It yields the protein CASSQDRGPGTGAFYEQYF. This chain links TRBV4-1 with TRBJ2-7, with TRBD1 matching 10 bases. The V and J ends lost 0 bases and 3 bases, in that order; junction bases with no gene match: 14. The CDR3 contains 19 residues. Germline V lookup: CDR1 MGHRA, CDR2 YSYEKL.

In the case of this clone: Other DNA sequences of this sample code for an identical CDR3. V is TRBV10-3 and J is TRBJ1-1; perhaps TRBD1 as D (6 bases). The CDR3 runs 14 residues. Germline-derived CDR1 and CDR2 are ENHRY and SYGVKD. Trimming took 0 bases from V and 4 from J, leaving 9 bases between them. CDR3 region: CAISESRGGTEAFF. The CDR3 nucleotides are TGTGCCATCAGTGAGTCGAGGGGGGGCACTGAAGCTTTCTTT.

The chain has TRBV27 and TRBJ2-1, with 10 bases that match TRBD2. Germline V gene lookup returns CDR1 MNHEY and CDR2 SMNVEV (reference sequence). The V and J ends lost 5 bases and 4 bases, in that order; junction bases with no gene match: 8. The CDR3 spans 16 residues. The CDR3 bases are TGTGCCAGCAGTCTTCGACTAGCGGGTTTGTACAATGAGCAGTTCTTC. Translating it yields CASSLRLAGLYNEQFF.

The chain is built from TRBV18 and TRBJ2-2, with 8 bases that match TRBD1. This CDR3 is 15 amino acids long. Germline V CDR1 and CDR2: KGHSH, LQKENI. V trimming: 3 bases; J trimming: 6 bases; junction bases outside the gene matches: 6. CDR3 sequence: CASSPGTGPAGELFF. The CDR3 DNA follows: TGTGCCAGCTCACCTGGGACAGGACCGGCCGGGGAGCTGTTTTTT.

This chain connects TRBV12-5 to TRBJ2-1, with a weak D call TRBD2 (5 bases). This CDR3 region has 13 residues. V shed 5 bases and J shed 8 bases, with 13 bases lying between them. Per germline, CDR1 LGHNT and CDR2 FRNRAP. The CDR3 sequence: CASGVLAGHEQFF. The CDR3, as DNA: TGTGCTAGTGGTGTTTTGGCGGGCCATGAGCAGTTCTTC.

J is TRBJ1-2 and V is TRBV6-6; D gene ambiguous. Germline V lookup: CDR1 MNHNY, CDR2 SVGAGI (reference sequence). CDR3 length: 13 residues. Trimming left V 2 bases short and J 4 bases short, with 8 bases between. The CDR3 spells CASSYVPAYGYTF. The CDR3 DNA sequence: TGTGCCAGCAGTTACGTGCCCGCCTATGGCTACACCTTC.

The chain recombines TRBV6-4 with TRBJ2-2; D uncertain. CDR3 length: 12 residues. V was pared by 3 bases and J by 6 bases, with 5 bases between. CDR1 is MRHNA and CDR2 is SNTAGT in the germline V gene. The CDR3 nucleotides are TGTGCCAGCAGTGAGGAGCCCGGGGAGCTGTTTTTT. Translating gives CASSEEPGELFF.

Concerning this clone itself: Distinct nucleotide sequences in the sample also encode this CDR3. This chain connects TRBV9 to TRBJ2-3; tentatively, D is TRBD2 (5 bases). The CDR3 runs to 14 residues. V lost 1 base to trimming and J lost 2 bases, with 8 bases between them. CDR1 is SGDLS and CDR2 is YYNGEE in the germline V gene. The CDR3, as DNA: TGTGCCAGCAGCGTACTAGCCCTCACAGATACGCAGTATTTT. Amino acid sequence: CASSVLALTDTQYF.